The clone carrying this T cell receptor (beta chain) showed up just a few times. Its specificity is not known. The sample belongs to a study of spatial heterogeneity in lung cancer. About the study: Averaged across combinations, each unique TCR and UMI pairing appeared more than ten times in raw reads, which were uncorrected.

TCRdb processed the 5' RACE reads anew with MiXCR; each CDR3 protein has one entry. The table records some 3,200 distinct CDR3 sequences, about a quarter of them present only once. The time point denotes: sample taken at primary tumor resection. Whole RNA, which was extracted from tumor, nontumor lung tissue or frozen PBMC, was sequenced without any cell sorting. Trimming removed 6 bases from V and 6 bases from J; junction bases left unmatched: 20. This CDR3 has 18 residues. Germline V gene lookup returns CDR1 KGHSH and CDR2 LQKENI. Study results and limitations: The number of expanded tumor alpha and beta chains correlated with mutation number.

The starting material was lung tumor tissue, obtained at surgery. This chain joins TRBV18 and TRBJ2-7, with 10 bases identical to TRBD1. The source of this sequence is a female donor with early-stage non-small cell lung cancer. DNA of the CDR3: TGTGCCAGCTCCGTCAGACAGGGGGCTTCCCGAAGTGGGGTCGAGCAGTACTTC. This sequence encodes CASSVRQGASRSGVEQYF.